A single sample gave rise to the 23 T cell receptor beta chains below, sequenced in a study of T-cell memory formation after mild COVID-19. TCRdb re-derived calls from the 5' RACE reads in MiXCR, one entry per CDR3 protein. The sample contains roughly 400,000 distinct CDR3 sequences, roughly 24% of which appear only once. Sequenced material: PBMCs or a T cell subset sorted from them (not recorded which). Receptor source: an adult woman who had mild COVID-19 (a few samples of this study predate the infection). Cell type and time point are not known.

The J gene is TRBJ1-5, the V gene TRBV12-3 or TRBV12-4, with 7 bases matching TRBD1. The CDR3 covers 15 residues. The junction had 4 bases not matched to a gene; V was cut back by 5 bases and J by 0 bases. CDR3 in DNA: TGTGCCAGCAGTCAAAGGGGGCATAGCAATCAGCCCCAGCATTTT. This sequence encodes CASSQRGHSNQPQHF.

At least ten counts were recorded for this clonotype. The J gene is TRBJ2-3, the V gene TRBV4-3, with D uncertain. The V end was cut by 0 bases, the J end by 0 bases, with 10 bases between. The CDR3 contains 16 residues. CDR1 and CDR2 from the germline V gene are LGHNA and YSLEER. CDR3 protein: CASSQDRAVSTDTQYF. The CDR3 DNA follows: TGCGCCAGCAGCCAAGATCGGGCAGTAAGCACAGATACGCAGTATTTT.

The V gene is TRBV6-2 or TRBV6-3, the J gene TRBJ2-5; D gene unclear. Per the germline V gene, CDR1 is MNHEY and CDR2 is SVGEGT. This CDR3 contains 11 residues. Deletions cut 7 bases from V and 4 bases from J, with 7 bases between. As DNA, the CDR3 is TGTGCCAGCATCTTTGGAGAGACCCAGTACTTC. It encodes CASIFGETQYF.

V usage is TRBV7-8 and J usage is TRBJ2-7; TRBD1 or TRBD2 may be the D gene (5 bases each). Germline V gene lookup returns CDR1 SGHVS and CDR2 FQNEAQ. V lost 4 bases and J 6 bases, leaving 16 bases between the germline ends. The CDR3 extends over 14 amino acids. The CDR3 sequence: CASSSRRGVGEQYF. The CDR3 nucleotides read TGTGCCAGCAGCTCACGTCGAGGGGTCGGCGAGCAGTACTTC.

This clonotype has a handful of counts. The chain combines TRBV2 with TRBJ2-5, with 7 bases aligning to TRBD1. The CDR3 runs 13 residues. Germline CDR1 SNHLY, CDR2 FYNNEI. J lost 2 bases, V lost 3 bases, and 0 bases had no gene match. The CDR3 DNA follows: TGTGCCAGCAGTGAGGACAGGCAAGAGACCCAGTACTTC. It codes for CASSEDRQETQYF.

This clonotype was seen many times. The CDR3 spells CASSLGVSDTQYF. The CDR3 DNA reads TGTGCCAGCAGCCTTGGGGTGTCAGATACGCAGTATTTT. This sequence joins TRBV7-6 and TRBJ2-3; D is ambiguous. Trimming removed 5 bases from V and 4 bases from J, with 10 bases in between. This CDR3 region has 13 residues. CDR1 and CDR2 (germline): SGHVS, FNYEAQ.

This clonotype has just a few counts. This chain connects TRBV7-9 to TRBJ1-4, with 7 nucleotides matching TRBD1. The trim removed 5 bases at V and 8 bases at J, leaving 11 bases unmatched. This CDR3 is built from 15 residues. Germline lookup yields CDR1 SEHNR and CDR2 FQNEAQ (reference sequence). CDR3 sequence: CASSVSGGGGEKLFF. The CDR3 coding sequence is TGTGCCAGCAGCGTATCAGGGGGTGGAGGCGAAAAACTGTTTTTT.

The V gene is TRBV6-6, the J gene TRBJ2-7; 7 bases are a match to TRBD1. Trimming removed 4 bases from V and 5 bases from J; junction bases left unmatched: 14. The CDR3 runs to 16 residues. Germline V gene sequence: CDR1 MNHNY, CDR2 SVGAGI (reference sequence). CDR3 in amino acids: CASSFTPGQPDHEQYF. The DNA for the CDR3 is TGTGCCAGCAGTTTCACCCCGGGACAGCCGGACCACGAGCAGTACTTC.

This chain connects TRBV3-1 to TRBJ2-3; 9 bases agree with TRBD1. CDR1 LGHDT and CDR2 YNNKEL come from the germline V gene (reference sequence). J lost 4 bases, V lost 3 bases, and 5 bases had no gene match. The CDR3 loop spans 15 amino acids. CDR3 in DNA: TGTGCCAGCAGCCATCTTACAGGGGGCCCAGATACGCAGTATTTT. This gives the protein CASSHLTGGPDTQYF.

The sample holds a few counts of this clonotype. This chain connects TRBV12-3 or TRBV12-4 to TRBJ2-2; TRBD2 matches 8 bases. V shed 1 base, J shed 7 bases, and the junction held 8 bases outside the gene matches. The CDR3 length is 16 residues. The CDR3 region is CASSLGRSGKGGELFF. The CDR3 region has the DNA TGTGCCAGCAGTTTAGGCCGTAGCGGGAAAGGCGGGGAGCTGTTTTTT.

This clonotype was seen more than once but under ten times. CDR3 region: CATSRVRIYNSPLHF. CDR3 sequence (DNA): TGTGCCACCAGCAGAGTGAGGATCTATAATTCACCCCTCCACTTT. This chain joins TRBV15 and TRBJ1-6; D gene unclear. The CDR3 runs 15 residues. Between the trimmed V and J ends, which lost 1 base and 3 bases, there was a span of 7 bases. The germline V gene has CDR1 LNHNV and CDR2 YYDKDF (reference sequence).

This clonotype is a singleton in its sample. The chain carries TRBV25-1 and TRBJ2-7, with 8 bases matching TRBD1. CDR1 is MGHDK and CDR2 is SYGVNS in the germline V gene. Germline trimming cut 5 bases from V and 3 bases from J; bases unmatched to any gene: 6. The CDR3 is 14 amino acids. CDR3 sequence: CASSPPGQDYEQYF. The CDR3 nucleotides read TGTGCCAGCAGTCCGCCGGGACAGGACTACGAGCAGTACTTC.

The CDR3 loop reads CASSWARNYGYTF. CDR3 in DNA: TGTGCCAGCAGTTGGGCAAGGAACTATGGCTACACCTTC. The chain links TRBV12-3 or TRBV12-4 to TRBJ1-2; D is unresolved. V was pared by 4 bases and J by 2 bases, with 8 bases between. CDR3 length: 13 residues.

This clonotype was recorded only once. The chain is built from TRBV5-1 and TRBJ2-1; D not resolved. Trimming stripped 3 bases from V and 6 bases from J, with 22 bases between. CDR3 length: 17 residues. From germline, CDR1 is SGHRS and CDR2 YFSETQ. The CDR3 sequence is CASSYIPLVVGSNEQFF. In DNA, the CDR3 is TGCGCCAGCAGCTACATTCCGCTAGTGGTCGGCTCCAATGAGCAGTTCTTC.

DNA for the CDR3: TGTGCCACCAGCAGAGGCCGGGACACCGGGAAGTCCGAGCAGTACTTC. Residues: CATSRGRDTGKSEQYF. The rearrangement links TRBV15 to TRBJ2-7; D is possibly TRBD1 (6 bases). The CDR3 is 16 amino acids. Trimming removed 1 base from V and 6 bases from J, with 19 bases in between. Germline loops: CDR1 LNHNV, CDR2 YYDKDF (reference sequence).

The rearrangement joins TRBV20-1 to TRBJ2-6; tentatively, D is TRBD2 (5 bases). In germline, CDR1 is DFQATT, CDR2 SNEGSKA (reference sequence). This CDR3 spans 14 amino acids. Trimming took 6 bases from V and 2 from J, leaving 11 bases between them. The CDR3 here is CSADSGAGANVLTF. CDR3 in DNA: TGCAGTGCCGATTCCGGGGCTGGGGCCAACGTCCTGACTTTC.

The V and J genes are TRBV20-1 and TRBJ2-3; 10 nucleotides agree with TRBD2. The V gene end was trimmed by 3 bases and the J gene end by 8 bases; junction bases not matched to a gene: 11. There are 15 residues in the CDR3. The germline V gene has CDR1 DFQATT and CDR2 SNEGSKA (reference sequence). This CDR3 is CSARSFLAGVGTQYF. The CDR3 DNA is TGCAGTGCTAGGAGTTTCCTAGCGGGAGTAGGTACGCAGTATTTT.

Ten or more counts support this clonotype. The rearrangement links TRBV20-1 to TRBJ2-2, with TRBD2 matching over 13 bases. The CDR3 is made up of 17 amino acids. The V gene end was trimmed by 0 bases and the J gene end by 2 bases; junction bases not matched to a gene: 3. CDR1 is DFQATT and CDR2 is SNEGSKA in the germline V gene (reference sequence). CDR3 loop: CSARELAGGSNTGELFF. Here the CDR3 DNA reads TGCAGTGCTAGAGAACTAGCGGGGGGGTCTAACACCGGGGAGCTGTTTTTT.

This clonotype occurred a few times. This rearrangement joins TRBV20-1 to TRBJ2-7; D is perhaps TRBD1 (5 bases). This CDR3 has 15 residues. Trimming took 6 bases from V and 2 from J, leaving 20 bases between them. CDR1 DFQATT and CDR2 SNEGSKA come from the germline V gene (reference sequence). The DNA of the CDR3 is TGCAGTGCCGTCGTACCAGGGATTCCAACCTACGAGCAGTACTTC. Translation gives CSAVVPGIPTYEQYF.

This clonotype was recorded a few times. This chain connects TRBV3-1 to TRBJ2-1; D unclear. Germline V CDR1 and CDR2: LGHDT, YNNKEL (reference sequence). The CDR3 totals 15 residues. Trimming shortened V by 3 bases and J by 8 bases, and 17 bases separated the two germline ends. CDR3 region: CASSHAPEASDEQFF. CDR3 sequence (DNA): TGTGCCAGCAGCCATGCCCCTGAAGCCAGTGATGAGCAGTTCTTC.

In its sample, this clonotype was seen a few times. The chain has TRBV6-1 and TRBJ2-7, with D possibly being TRBD1 (5 bases). The CDR3 runs to 14 residues. Germline V gene sequence: CDR1 MNHNS, CDR2 SASEGT. The ends were cut back, 6 bases at V and 0 bases at J, with 12 bases in the middle. The CDR3 DNA sequence: TGTGCCAGCAGCCTTAGGGGCCTCTCCTACGAGCAGTACTTC. Its protein product is CASSLRGLSYEQYF.

The gene calls are TRBV2 and TRBJ1-5; D is unclear. Trimming cost V 6 bases and J 3 bases, with 9 bases left between them. From germline, CDR1 is SNHLY and CDR2 FYNNEI. The CDR3 loop spans 13 amino acids. The CDR3 nucleotides read TGTGCCAGCAGCGACATACTCAATCAGCCCCAGCATTTT. This gives the protein CASSDILNQPQHF.

The chain has TRBV20-1 and TRBJ2-1, with 10 positions matching TRBD2. The CDR3 runs 16 residues. CDR1 DFQATT and CDR2 SNEGSKA come from the germline V gene (reference sequence). V dropped 2 bases and J dropped 3; count of bases not matched to a gene: 7. The CDR3, as DNA: TGCAGTGCTAGAAGGCTAGCGGGAGAAGGCTACAATGAGCAGTTCTTC. Amino acid sequence: CSARRLAGEGYNEQFF.